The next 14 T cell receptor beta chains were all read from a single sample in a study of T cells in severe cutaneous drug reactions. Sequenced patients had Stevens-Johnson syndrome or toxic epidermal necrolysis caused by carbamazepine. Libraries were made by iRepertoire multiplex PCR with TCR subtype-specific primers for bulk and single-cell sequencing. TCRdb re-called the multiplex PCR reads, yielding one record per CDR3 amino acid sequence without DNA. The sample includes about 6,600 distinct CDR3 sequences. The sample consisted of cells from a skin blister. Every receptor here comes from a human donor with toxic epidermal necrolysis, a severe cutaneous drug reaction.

The CDR3 is CASSGTVKTNYGYTF. This rearrangement joins TRBV2 to TRBJ1-2; TCRdb's assignment of TRBD1 cannot be checked, as there is no DNA. CDR1 is SNHLY and CDR2 is FYNNEI in the germline V gene. The length of the CDR3 is 15 residues.

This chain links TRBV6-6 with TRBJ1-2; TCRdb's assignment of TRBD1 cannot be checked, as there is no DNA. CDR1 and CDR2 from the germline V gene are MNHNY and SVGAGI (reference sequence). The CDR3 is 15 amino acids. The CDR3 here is CASSSTDAMLYGYTF.

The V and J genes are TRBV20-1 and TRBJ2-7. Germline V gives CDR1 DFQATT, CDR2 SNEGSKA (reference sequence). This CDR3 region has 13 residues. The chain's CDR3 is CSASLVLPYEQYF.

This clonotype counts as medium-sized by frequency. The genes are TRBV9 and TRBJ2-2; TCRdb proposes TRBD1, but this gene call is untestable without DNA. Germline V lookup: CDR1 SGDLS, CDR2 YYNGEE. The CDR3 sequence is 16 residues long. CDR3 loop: CASTIEGGTDTGELFF.

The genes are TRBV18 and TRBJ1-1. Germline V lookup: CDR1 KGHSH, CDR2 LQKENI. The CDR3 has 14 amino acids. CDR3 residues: CASYASGANTEAFF.

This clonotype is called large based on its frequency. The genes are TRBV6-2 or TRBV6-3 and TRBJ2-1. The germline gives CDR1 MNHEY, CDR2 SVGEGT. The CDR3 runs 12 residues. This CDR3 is CASSFKRTEQFF.

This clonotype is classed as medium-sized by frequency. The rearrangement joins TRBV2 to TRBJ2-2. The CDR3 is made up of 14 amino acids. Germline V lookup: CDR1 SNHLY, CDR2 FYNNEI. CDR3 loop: CASSDSWTAGELFF.

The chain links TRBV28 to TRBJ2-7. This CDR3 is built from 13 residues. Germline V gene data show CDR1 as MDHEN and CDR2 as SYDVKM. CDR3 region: CASSLYVMDEQYF. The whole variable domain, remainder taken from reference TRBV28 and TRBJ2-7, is DVKVTQSSRYLVKRTGEKVFLECVQDMDHENMFWYRQDPGLGLRLIYFSYDVKMKEKGDIPEGYSVSREKKERFSLILESASTNQTSMYLCASSLYVMDEQYFGPGTRLTVT.

CDR3 in amino acids: CASIQGVLGELFF. The V and J genes are TRBV12-3 or TRBV12-4 and TRBJ2-2; TCRdb outputs TRBD1, but without DNA this stays unchecked. CDR3 length: 13 amino acids.

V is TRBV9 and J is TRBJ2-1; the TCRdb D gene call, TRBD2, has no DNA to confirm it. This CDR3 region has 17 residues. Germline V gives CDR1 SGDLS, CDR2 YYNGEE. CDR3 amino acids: CASSGNLAGGPLFEQFF.

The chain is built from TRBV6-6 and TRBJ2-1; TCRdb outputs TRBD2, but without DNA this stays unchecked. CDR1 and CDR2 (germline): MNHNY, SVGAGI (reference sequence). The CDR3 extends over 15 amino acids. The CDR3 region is CASSMGLAGYNEQFF.

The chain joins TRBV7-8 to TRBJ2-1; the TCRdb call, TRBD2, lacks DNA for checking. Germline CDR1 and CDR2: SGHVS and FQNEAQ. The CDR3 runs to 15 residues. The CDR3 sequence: CASSPPRVTGDEQFF.

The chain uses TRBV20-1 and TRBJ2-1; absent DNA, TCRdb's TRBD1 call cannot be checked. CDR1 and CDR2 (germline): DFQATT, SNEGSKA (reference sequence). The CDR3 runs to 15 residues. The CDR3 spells CSASPGRGNYNEQFF.

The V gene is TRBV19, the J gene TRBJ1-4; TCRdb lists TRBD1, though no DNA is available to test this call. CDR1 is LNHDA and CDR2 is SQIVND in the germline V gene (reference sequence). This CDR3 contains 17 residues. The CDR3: CASSTRDRGATNEKLFF.